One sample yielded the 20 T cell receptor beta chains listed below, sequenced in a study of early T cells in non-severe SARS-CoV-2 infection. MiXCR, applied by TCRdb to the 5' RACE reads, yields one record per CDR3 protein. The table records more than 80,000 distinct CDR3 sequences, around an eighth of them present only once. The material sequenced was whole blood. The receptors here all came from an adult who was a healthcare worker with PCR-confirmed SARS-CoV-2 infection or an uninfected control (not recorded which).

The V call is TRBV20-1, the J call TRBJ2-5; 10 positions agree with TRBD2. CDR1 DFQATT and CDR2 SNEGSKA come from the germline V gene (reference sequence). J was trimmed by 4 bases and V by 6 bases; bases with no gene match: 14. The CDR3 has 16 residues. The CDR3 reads CSATGWLAGVRETQYF. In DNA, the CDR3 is TGCAGTGCCACGGGGTGGCTAGCGGGAGTTCGAGAGACCCAGTACTTC.

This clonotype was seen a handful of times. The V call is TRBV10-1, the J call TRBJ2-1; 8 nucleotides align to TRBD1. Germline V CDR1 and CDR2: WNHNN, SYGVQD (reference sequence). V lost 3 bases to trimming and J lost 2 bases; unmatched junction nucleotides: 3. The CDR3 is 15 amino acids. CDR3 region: CASSDWTGPYNEQFF. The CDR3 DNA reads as TGCGCCAGCAGTGACTGGACAGGGCCCTACAATGAGCAGTTCTTC.

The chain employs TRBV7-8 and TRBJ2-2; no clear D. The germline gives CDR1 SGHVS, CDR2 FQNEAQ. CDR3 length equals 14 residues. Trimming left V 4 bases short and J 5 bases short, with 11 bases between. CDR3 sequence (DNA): TGTGCCAGCAGCTCCGAGGTCTTTACCGGGGAGCTGTTTTTT. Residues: CASSSEVFTGELFF.

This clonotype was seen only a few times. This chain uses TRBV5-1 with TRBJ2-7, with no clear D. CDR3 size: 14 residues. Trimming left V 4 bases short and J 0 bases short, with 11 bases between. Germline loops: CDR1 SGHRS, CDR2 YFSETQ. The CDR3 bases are TGCGCCAGCAGCAAGGACCCGAGCTCCTACGAGCAGTACTTC. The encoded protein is CASSKDPSSYEQYF. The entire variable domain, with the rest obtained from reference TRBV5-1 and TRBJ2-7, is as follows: KAGVTQTPRYLIKTRGQQVTLSCSPISGHRSVSWYQQTPGQGLQFLFEYFSETQRNKGNFPGRFSGRQFSNSRSEMNVSTLELGDSALYLCASSKDPSSYEQYFGPGTRLTVT.

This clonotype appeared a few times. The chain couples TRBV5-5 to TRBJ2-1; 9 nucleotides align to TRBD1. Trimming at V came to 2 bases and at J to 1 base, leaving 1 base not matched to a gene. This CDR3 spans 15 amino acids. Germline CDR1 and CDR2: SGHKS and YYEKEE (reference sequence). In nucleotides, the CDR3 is TGTGCCAGCAGCTTCGGGACAGGGTCCTACAATGAGCAGTTCTTC. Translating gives CASSFGTGSYNEQFF.

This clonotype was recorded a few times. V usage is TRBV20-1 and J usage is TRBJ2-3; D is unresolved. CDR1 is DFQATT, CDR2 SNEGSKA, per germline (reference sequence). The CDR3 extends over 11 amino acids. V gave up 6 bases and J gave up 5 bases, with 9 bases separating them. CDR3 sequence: CSAPGGDTQYF. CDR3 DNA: TGCAGTGCCCCTGGTGGAGATACGCAGTATTTT.

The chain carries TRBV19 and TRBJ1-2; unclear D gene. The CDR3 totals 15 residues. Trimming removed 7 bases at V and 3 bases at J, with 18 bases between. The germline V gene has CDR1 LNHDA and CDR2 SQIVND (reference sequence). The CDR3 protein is CASKAPEGAYYGYTF. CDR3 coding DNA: TGTGCCAGTAAGGCCCCGGAGGGAGCGTACTATGGCTACACCTTC.

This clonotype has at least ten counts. CDR3 protein: CASSLVAGFTDTQYF. The CDR3 DNA follows: TGTGCCAGCAGCTTAGTGGCGGGCTTCACAGATACGCAGTATTTT. The chain joins TRBV11-2 to TRBJ2-3; perhaps TRBD2 as D (5 bases). Trimming pared 1 base from V and 2 bases from J, leaving 10 bases between. This CDR3 comprises 15 residues. The germline V gene encodes CDR1 SGHAT and CDR2 FQNNGV.

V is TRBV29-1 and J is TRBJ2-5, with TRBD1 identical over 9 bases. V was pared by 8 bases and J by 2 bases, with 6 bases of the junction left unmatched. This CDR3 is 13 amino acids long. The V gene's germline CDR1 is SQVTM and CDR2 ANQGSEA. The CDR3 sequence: CSSRDRVQETQYF. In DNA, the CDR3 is TGCAGCTCTAGGGACAGGGTACAAGAGACCCAGTACTTC.

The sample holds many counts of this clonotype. CDR3 sequence reads: CASSPVSGAKNIQYF. The CDR3 DNA is TGTGCCAGCTCACCGGTCTCGGGTGCCAAAAACATTCAGTACTTC. The chain joins TRBV18 to TRBJ2-4; D not resolved. Deletions cut 3 bases from V and 1 base from J, with 10 bases between. There are 15 residues in the CDR3. CDR1 is KGHSH and CDR2 is LQKENI in the germline V gene.

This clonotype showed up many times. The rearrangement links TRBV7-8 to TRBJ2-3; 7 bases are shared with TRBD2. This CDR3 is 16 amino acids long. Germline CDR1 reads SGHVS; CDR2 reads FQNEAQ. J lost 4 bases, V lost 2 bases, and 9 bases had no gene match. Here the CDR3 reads CASSLTAGVSADTQYF. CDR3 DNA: TGTGCCAGCAGCTTAACGGCGGGAGTCAGCGCAGATACGCAGTATTTT.

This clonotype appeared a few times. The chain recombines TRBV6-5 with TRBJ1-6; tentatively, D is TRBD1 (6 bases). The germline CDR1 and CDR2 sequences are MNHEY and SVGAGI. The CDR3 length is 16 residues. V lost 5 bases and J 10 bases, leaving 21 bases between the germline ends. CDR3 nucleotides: TGTGCCAGCAGTCTCAGGACAGAGGGGACCCGGTCACCCCTCCACTTT. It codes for CASSLRTEGTRSPLHF.

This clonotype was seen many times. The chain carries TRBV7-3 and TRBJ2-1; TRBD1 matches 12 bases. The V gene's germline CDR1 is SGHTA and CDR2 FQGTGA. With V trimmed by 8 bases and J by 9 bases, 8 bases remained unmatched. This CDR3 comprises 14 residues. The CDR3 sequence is CASGIRDRGPEQFF. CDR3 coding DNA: TGTGCCAGCGGCATCCGGGACAGGGGGCCTGAGCAGTTCTTC.

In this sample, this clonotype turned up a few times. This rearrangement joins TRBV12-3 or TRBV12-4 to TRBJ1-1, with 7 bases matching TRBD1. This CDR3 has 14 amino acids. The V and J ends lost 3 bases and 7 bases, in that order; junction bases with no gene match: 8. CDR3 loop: CASSFINRGGEAFF. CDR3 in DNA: TGTGCCAGCAGTTTCATCAACAGGGGTGGTGAAGCTTTCTTT.

The CDR3 reads CSVGMRGGQYF. DNA for the CDR3: TGCAGCGTTGGTATGAGGGGAGGTCAGTATTTT. The chain has TRBV29-1 and TRBJ2-3, with D perhaps matching TRBD2 (6 bases). CDR3 length: 11 amino acids. CDR1 SQVTM and CDR2 ANQGSEA come from the germline V gene. Trimming took off 4 bases at V and 12 bases at J, with 14 bases between the two ends.

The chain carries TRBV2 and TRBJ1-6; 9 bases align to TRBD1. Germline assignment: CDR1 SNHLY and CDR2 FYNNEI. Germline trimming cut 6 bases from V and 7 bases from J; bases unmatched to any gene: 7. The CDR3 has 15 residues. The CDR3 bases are TGTGCCAGCAGCCGGGACAGGGCCACGAATTCACCCCTCCACTTT. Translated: CASSRDRATNSPLHF.

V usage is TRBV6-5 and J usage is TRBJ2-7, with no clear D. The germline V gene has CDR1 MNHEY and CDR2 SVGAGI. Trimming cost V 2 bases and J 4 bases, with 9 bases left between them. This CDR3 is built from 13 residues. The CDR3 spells CASSYARSYEQYF. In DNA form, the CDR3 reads TGTGCCAGCAGTTACGCGAGGAGTTACGAGCAGTACTTC.

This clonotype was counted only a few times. The chain's CDR3 is CSTTSGARNTDTQYF. The DNA for the CDR3 is TGCAGTACCACCTCTGGGGCCCGTAATACAGATACGCAGTATTTT. The chain is built from TRBV20-1 and TRBJ2-3, with a tentative D call TRBD1 (5 bases). The CDR3 contains 15 residues. V gave up 8 bases and J gave up 3 bases, with 21 bases separating them. Germline V gene sequence: CDR1 DFQATT, CDR2 SNEGSKA (reference sequence).

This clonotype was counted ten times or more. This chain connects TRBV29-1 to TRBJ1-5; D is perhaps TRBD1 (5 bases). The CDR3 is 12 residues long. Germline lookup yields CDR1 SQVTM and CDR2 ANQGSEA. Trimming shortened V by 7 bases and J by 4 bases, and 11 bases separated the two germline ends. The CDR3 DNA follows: TGCAGCGCGGGACGGTCGAATCAGCCCCAGCATTTT. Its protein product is CSAGRSNQPQHF.

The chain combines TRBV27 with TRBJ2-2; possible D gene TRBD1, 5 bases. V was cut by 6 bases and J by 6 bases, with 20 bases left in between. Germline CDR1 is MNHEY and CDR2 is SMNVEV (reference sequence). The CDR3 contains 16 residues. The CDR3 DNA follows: TGTGCCAGCAGCAACGTGGCTACCAGGGTAGCCGGGGAGCTGTTTTTT. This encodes CASSNVATRVAGELFF.